Below, 30 T cell receptor beta chains from the same sample are listed, as sequenced in a study of T cells in Graves' hyperthyroidism and ophthalmopathy. TCR beta CDR3 regions were amplified from RNA. A first-round RT-PCR of the TCR CDR3 used the HTBI primer set. TCRdb ran MiXCR on the multiplex PCR reads and lists one entry per CDR3 protein. This sample has under 250,000 distinct CDR3 sequences, with over 20% found just once. The sample was blood. These receptors came from a woman aged 40 to 50 with Graves' ophthalmopathy.

This clonotype was found many times. The chain is built from TRBV27 and TRBJ2-5; TRBD1 agrees at 7 bases. CDR3 length: 15 amino acids. CDR1 MNHEY and CDR2 SMNVEV come from the germline V gene (reference sequence). V lost 3 bases to trimming and J lost 5 bases; unmatched junction nucleotides: 9. CDR3 loop: CASSLSDRVGETQYF. Written as DNA, the CDR3 is TGTGCCAGCAGTTTGTCCGACAGGGTGGGGGAGACCCAGTACTTC.

This clonotype has a count of ten or more. V and J are TRBV5-5 and TRBJ2-2; 8 positions agree with TRBD1. There are 16 residues in the CDR3. The V gene's germline CDR1 is SGHKS and CDR2 YYEKEE (reference sequence). V lost 3 bases, J lost 5 bases, and 9 bases stayed unmatched. In DNA, the CDR3 is TGTGCCAGCAGCTCCCGCCGGACAGGGTTGACCGGGGAGCTGTTTTTT. This gives the protein CASSSRRTGLTGELFF.

The CDR3 nucleotides are TGTGCCAGCAGTTTTCGGGGACAGTCCTACGAGCAGTACTTC. It translates to CASSFRGQSYEQYF. The genes are TRBV27 and TRBJ2-7; 7 bases fit TRBD1. CDR3 size: 14 residues. CDR1 and CDR2 (germline): MNHEY, SMNVEV (reference sequence). V trimming: 3 bases; J trimming: 1 base; junction bases outside the gene matches: 3.

This clonotype was found many times. V and J are TRBV12-3 or TRBV12-4 and TRBJ1-2; no firm D call. V lost 1 base and J lost 5, with 8 bases in between. The CDR3 runs to 13 residues. CDR3 sequence: CASSLGEKYGYTF. The DNA for the CDR3 is TGTGCCAGCAGTTTAGGAGAGAAATATGGCTACACCTTC.

This clonotype was seen many times. The gene calls are TRBV28 and TRBJ1-3; 9 bases are shared with TRBD1. Germline CDR1 and CDR2: MDHEN and SYDVKM. The CDR3 is 16 residues long. V shed 6 bases, J shed 4 bases, and the junction held 10 bases outside the gene matches. The CDR3 spells CASRPGTGSFGNTIYF. The CDR3 nucleotides are TGTGCCAGCAGACCCGGGACAGGGTCGTTCGGAAACACCATATATTTT.

This sequence joins TRBV6-2 or TRBV6-3 and TRBJ1-1; no definite D call. Trimming pared 2 bases from V and 2 bases from J, leaving 9 bases between. CDR1 and CDR2 (germline): MNHEY, SVGEGT. This CDR3 is 14 amino acids long. CDR3 DNA sequence: TGTGCCAGCAGTTACCGGAGGAGAAACACTGAAGCTTTCTTT. Translated: CASSYRRRNTEAFF.

This clonotype was detected ten times or more. The chain carries TRBV28 and TRBJ1-3; D possibly corresponds to TRBD1 (5 bases). V lost 6 bases and J lost 0, with 15 bases in between. The CDR3 is 16 amino acids. CDR1 is MDHEN and CDR2 is SYDVKM in the germline V gene. This chain's CDR3 is CASSPPGPYSGNTIYF. The DNA for the CDR3 is TGTGCCAGCAGCCCCCCGGGGCCTTACTCTGGAAACACCATATATTTT.

This clonotype was detected once. The chain joins TRBV6-1 to TRBJ1-1; D remains unclear. The V gene's germline CDR1 is MNHNS and CDR2 SASEGT. This CDR3 is 16 amino acids long. The V and J ends lost 3 bases and 3 bases respectively, with 17 bases between them. The CDR3, as DNA: TGTGCCAGCAGTGACGGGCCCACCAAGCGGTACACTGAAGCTTTCTTT. Its translation: CASSDGPTKRYTEAFF.

This clonotype was detected ten times or more. The chain links TRBV11-1 to TRBJ2-6; 12 bases fit TRBD1. This CDR3 comprises 17 residues. V was clipped by 8 bases and J by 1 base; unmatched bases: 6. Germline loops: CDR1 SGHAT, CDR2 FQDESV (reference sequence). The CDR3 region is CASGTGQGASGANVLTF. DNA for the CDR3: TGTGCCAGCGGAACGGGACAGGGGGCGTCTGGGGCCAACGTCCTGACTTTC.

The genes are TRBV29-1 and TRBJ1-3; D gene unclear. Germline lookup yields CDR1 SQVTM and CDR2 ANQGSEA. This CDR3 comprises 11 residues. Trimming removed 4 bases at V and 9 bases at J, with 10 bases between. The CDR3 region is CSVGRQGTIYF. In nucleotides, the CDR3 is TGCAGCGTTGGACGGCAAGGCACCATATATTTT.

This clonotype was detected many times. The chain has TRBV7-9 and TRBJ2-3; D might be TRBD1 (5 bases). The CDR3 is made up of 13 amino acids. The germline V gene encodes CDR1 SEHNR and CDR2 FQNEAQ (reference sequence). Trimming removed 7 bases from V and 4 bases from J, with 12 bases in between. The CDR3 here is CASNQQVADTQYF. CDR3 DNA sequence: TGTGCCAGCAACCAACAGGTGGCAGATACGCAGTATTTT.

This clonotype was seen ten or more times. The chain recombines TRBV11-2 with TRBJ2-2; 13 nucleotides align to TRBD2. This CDR3 spans 16 amino acids. The V gene's germline CDR1 is SGHAT and CDR2 FQNNGV. V was clipped by 5 bases and J by 4 bases; unmatched bases: 4. CDR3 residues: CASSAGLAGVTGELFF. The DNA of the CDR3 is TGTGCCAGCAGCGCTGGACTAGCGGGAGTCACCGGGGAGCTGTTTTTT.

In its sample, this clonotype was seen many times. CDR3 loop: CASRTGTGEVETQYF. The CDR3 DNA reads TGTGCCAGCAGAACCGGGACAGGGGAGGTCGAGACCCAGTACTTC. The rearrangement uses TRBV28 and TRBJ2-5; 10 bases line up with TRBD1. V was pared by 6 bases and J by 5 bases, with 9 bases of the junction left unmatched. There are 15 residues in the CDR3. Germline CDR1 reads MDHEN; CDR2 reads SYDVKM.

This clonotype was observed many times. J is TRBJ2-7 and V is TRBV5-4; D remains ambiguous. Germline V gene sequence: CDR1 SGHNT, CDR2 YYREEE (reference sequence). This CDR3 region has 13 residues. V shed 1 base and J shed 5 bases, with 10 bases lying between them. The CDR3 sequence: CASSLYFVDEQYF. Here the CDR3 DNA reads TGTGCCAGCAGCTTGTACTTCGTTGACGAGCAGTACTTC.

This clonotype was recorded at least ten times. J is TRBJ2-4 and V is TRBV11-1; 15 bases line up with TRBD2. In germline, CDR1 is SGHAT, CDR2 FQDESV (reference sequence). The junction had 3 bases not matched to a gene; V was cut back by 5 bases and J by 7 bases. This CDR3 has 15 amino acids. The CDR3 spells CASSIGTSGGNIQYF. The CDR3 DNA sequence: TGTGCCAGCAGCATCGGGACTAGCGGGGGGAACATTCAGTACTTC.

Ten or more counts support this clonotype. This sequence joins TRBV14 and TRBJ2-2, with D perhaps being TRBD1 or TRBD2 (5 bases each). The CDR3 runs to 15 residues. Germline V gene lookup returns CDR1 SGHDN and CDR2 FVKESK. The ends were cut back, 9 bases at V and 0 bases at J, with 14 bases in the middle. CDR3 DNA sequence: TGTGCCAGATCTCGGGACGGATCGAACACCGGGGAGCTGTTTTTT. Residues: CARSRDGSNTGELFF.

In this sample, this clonotype turned up many times. This chain connects TRBV2 to TRBJ2-7; TRBD2 agrees at 9 bases. Germline V gives CDR1 SNHLY, CDR2 FYNNEI. Trimming at V came to 4 bases and at J to 7 bases, leaving 8 bases not matched to a gene. The length of the CDR3 is 14 residues. In nucleotides, the CDR3 is TGTGCCAGCAGTGTTTTAGCGGGAGAAGGGGAGCAGTACTTC. Translation gives CASSVLAGEGEQYF.

This clonotype was picked up a small number of times. This rearrangement joins TRBV6-5 to TRBJ2-7; 11 bases align to TRBD2. The CDR3 runs 15 residues. In germline, CDR1 is MNHEY, CDR2 SVGAGI. The trim removed 4 bases at V and 6 bases at J, leaving 8 bases unmatched. In DNA form, the CDR3 reads TGTGCCAGCAGTTTGACCGGGACTAGCGGTCTCGAGCAGTACTTC. It specifies CASSLTGTSGLEQYF.

This clonotype was detected ten times or more. For the CDR3, the DNA is TGTGCCAGCAGTTGGGACAGGGGGCGAGAGACCCAGTACTTC. Translating it yields CASSWDRGRETQYF. This sequence joins TRBV28 and TRBJ2-5; 12 nucleotides match TRBD1. The CDR3 is 14 residues long. V gave up 4 bases and J gave up 4 bases; unmatched junction bases: 1. Germline V gene lookup returns CDR1 MDHEN and CDR2 SYDVKM.

This clonotype was observed at least ten times. The chain is built from TRBV2 and TRBJ2-7, with D perhaps matching TRBD2 (6 bases). Trimming took 7 bases from V and 4 from J, leaving 20 bases between them. This CDR3 region has 15 residues. The V gene's germline CDR1 is SNHLY and CDR2 FYNNEI. The CDR3 protein is CASTETRGVAYEQYF. CDR3 DNA sequence: TGTGCCAGCACCGAAACGCGCGGGGTTGCGTACGAGCAGTACTTC.

This clonotype was detected ten times or more. V usage is TRBV15 and J usage is TRBJ1-1; TRBD1 agrees at 7 bases. The CDR3 has 13 residues. Looked up from germline, CDR1 is LNHNV and CDR2 is YYDKDF (reference sequence). The V and J ends lost 8 bases and 1 base, in that order; junction bases with no gene match: 4. In DNA form, the CDR3 reads TGTGCCACCGGGACAGTGAAGAACACTGAAGCTTTCTTT. Its translation: CATGTVKNTEAFF.

V usage is TRBV29-1 and J usage is TRBJ2-4, with 8 bases lining up with TRBD1. Looked up from germline, CDR1 is SQVTM and CDR2 is ANQGSEA. The CDR3 extends over 13 amino acids. Trimming at V came to 6 bases and at J to 5 bases, leaving 6 bases not matched to a gene. CDR3 bases: TGCAGCGTGCCCAGGGGGCACGAAAACATTCAGTACTTC. This encodes CSVPRGHENIQYF.

This clonotype has ten or more counts. V gene TRBV27 combines with J gene TRBJ1-5; D might be TRBD1 (6 bases). Trimming cost V 2 bases and J 7 bases, with 12 bases left between them. CDR3 length: 14 amino acids. Germline V gene sequence: CDR1 MNHEY, CDR2 SMNVEV (reference sequence). CDR3 DNA sequence: TGTGCCAGCAGTTTAGCAGGGGCTCAGCAGCCCCAGCATTTT. This sequence encodes CASSLAGAQQPQHF.

This clonotype was seen repeatedly, ten times or more. The rearrangement links TRBV12-3 or TRBV12-4 to TRBJ2-7; possibly TRBD2 for D (7 bases). This CDR3 contains 14 residues. V was shortened by 6 bases and J by 3 bases, with 15 bases between the two germline ends. The CDR3 DNA reads TGTGCCAGCAGGGCCGAGGGGGGGCTCTACGAGCAGTACTTC. Protein: CASRAEGGLYEQYF.

In this sample, this clonotype turned up many times. The genes are TRBV24-1 and TRBJ1-1, with 8 bases fitting TRBD1. Looked up from germline, CDR1 is KGHDR and CDR2 is SFDVKD. J gave up 4 bases and V 2 bases, and 5 bases lay outside the gene matches. There are 15 residues in the CDR3. Here the CDR3 reads CATSDSGTGTTEAFF. The DNA for the CDR3 is TGTGCCACCAGTGATTCCGGGACAGGTACCACTGAAGCTTTCTTT.

V usage is TRBV9 and J usage is TRBJ2-7, with 8 bases that match TRBD2. Looked up from germline, CDR1 is SGDLS and CDR2 is YYNGEE. The CDR3 length is 15 residues. V was pared by 0 bases and J by 8 bases, with 10 bases of the junction left unmatched. CDR3 DNA sequence: TGTGCCAGCAGCGTAGATTACGGGAGGGCTTCTCAGCAGTACTTC. Its translation: CASSVDYGRASQQYF.

This clonotype was seen many times. The chain combines TRBV5-1 with TRBJ1-2, with D possibly matching TRBD1 (6 bases). The CDR3 length is 14 residues. The V end was cut by 0 bases, the J end by 8 bases, with 14 bases between. Per the germline V gene, CDR1 is SGHRS and CDR2 is YFSETQ. CDR3: CASSLDPRGIGYTF. CDR3 DNA sequence: TGCGCCAGCAGCTTGGATCCCAGGGGAATCGGCTACACCTTC. The whole variable domain, remainder taken from reference TRBV5-1 and TRBJ1-2, is KAGVTQTPRYLIKTRGQQVTLSCSPISGHRSVSWYQQTPGQGLQFLFEYFSETQRNKGNFPGRFSGRQFSNSRSEMNVSTLELGDSALYLCASSLDPRGIGYTFGSGTRLTVV.

The table lists this clonotype with many counts. V usage is TRBV12-3 or TRBV12-4 and J usage is TRBJ1-5; D gene unclear. Trimming shortened V by 3 bases and J by 2 bases, and 11 bases separated the two germline ends. There are 15 residues in the CDR3. CDR3 sequence: CASSFFSMGNQPQHF. DNA for the CDR3: TGTGCCAGCAGTTTTTTTAGCATGGGCAATCAGCCCCAGCATTTT.

This chain connects TRBV7-8 to TRBJ1-2; D remains unclear. The V and J ends lost 1 base and 7 bases respectively, with 13 bases between them. CDR3 length equals 14 residues. CDR1 is SGHVS, CDR2 FQNEAQ, per germline. The DNA for the CDR3 is TGTGCCAGCAGCTTAGACACGGGATCGGCTGGCTACACCTTC. Translating gives CASSLDTGSAGYTF.

A single count supports this clonotype. The V gene is TRBV28, the J gene TRBJ1-3, with a possible D match to TRBD1 (5 bases). Germline loops: CDR1 MDHEN, CDR2 SYDVKM. This CDR3 region has 14 residues. The V and J ends lost 6 bases and 6 bases respectively, with 15 bases between them. The CDR3 DNA reads as TGTGCCAGCAGCGCTCCAGGGTGGGAAAACACCATATATTTT. Its protein product is CASSAPGWENTIYF. Using reference TRBV28 and TRBJ1-3 for the parts outside the CDR3, the full variable domain is DVKVTQSSRYLVKRTGEKVFLECVQDMDHENMFWYRQDPGLGLRLIYFSYDVKMKEKGDIPEGYSVSREKKERFSLILESASTNQTSMYLCASSAPGWENTIYFGEGSWLTVV.